Each of the 26 T cell receptor beta chains below was sequenced from the same sample in a study of shared clonotypes between healthy human individuals. Clones were read by immunoSEQ multiplex PCR, and TCRdb kept only the in-frame ones, dropping some. The sample lists about 2.3 million clones, about 92% seen once, with 0.39% in the top ten. The specimen sequenced was naive CD4+ T cells from PBMCs. Subset meaning: CD45RA+ positively selected. The receptors originated from a man younger than 30 in good health. Some clones in this sample may be carry-over from other donors' samples.

The genes are TRBV5-1 and TRBJ1-5; maybe TRBD1 (6 bases). This CDR3 has 15 amino acids. Trimming stripped 1 base from V and 0 bases from J, with 8 bases between. Per the germline V gene, CDR1 is SGHRS and CDR2 is YFSETQ. CDR3 residues: CASSLQDSSNQPQHF. DNA of the CDR3: TGCGCCAGCAGCTTGCAGGACAGTAGCAATCAGCCCCAGCATTTT.

This chain uses TRBV2 with TRBJ2-5, with 8 nucleotides matching TRBD2. Germline V gene lookup returns CDR1 SNHLY and CDR2 FYNNEI. This CDR3 has 13 residues. The V gene end was trimmed by 7 bases and the J gene end by 5 bases; junction bases not matched to a gene: 6. The CDR3 DNA follows: TGTGCCAGCACCGAGGTAGCGGGGGAGACCCAGTACTTC. Its protein is CASTEVAGETQYF.

The gene calls are TRBV7-8 and TRBJ1-2; 8 positions agree with TRBD1. Losses at the gene ends were 5 bases for V and 6 bases for J; bases not matched to a gene: 11. This CDR3 has 15 amino acids. Germline CDR1 reads SGHVS; CDR2 reads FQNEAQ. For the CDR3, the DNA is TGTGCCAGCAGCCGACAGGGGCGAACGGCCCATGGCTACACCTTC. It specifies CASSRQGRTAHGYTF.

As regards this clone: The identical CDR3 is also encoded by other nucleotide sequences in the sample. The chain carries TRBV27 and TRBJ2-7; 13 bases are a match to TRBD2. J was trimmed by 7 bases and V by 6 bases; bases with no gene match: 9. Germline CDR1 and CDR2: MNHEY and SMNVEV (reference sequence). The CDR3 covers 15 residues. The CDR3 sequence: CASSPLAGGPGEQYF. DNA of the CDR3: TGTGCCAGCAGCCCACTAGCGGGAGGGCCGGGGGAGCAGTACTTC.

The V and J genes are TRBV5-1 and TRBJ2-7; D remains unclear. The CDR3 consists of 15 residues. V lost 0 bases, J lost 0 bases, and 10 bases lay in between. Germline V gene data show CDR1 as SGHRS and CDR2 as YFSETQ. The CDR3 here is CASSLVVGPSYEQYF. DNA of the CDR3: TGCGCCAGCAGCTTGGTGGTGGGTCCCTCCTACGAGCAGTACTTC.

Points on this clone: The same CDR3 also results from other DNA sequences found in this sample. The chain combines TRBV5-1 with TRBJ2-7; D is perhaps TRBD2 (6 bases). Trimming cost V 0 bases and J 4 bases, with 8 bases left between them. This CDR3 is built from 13 residues. The V gene's germline CDR1 is SGHRS and CDR2 YFSETQ. CDR3 loop: CASSLAEGYEQYF. The CDR3 DNA sequence: TGCGCCAGCAGCTTGGCGGAGGGGTACGAGCAGTACTTC.

The V and J genes are TRBV6-5 and TRBJ2-1; D is uncertain. The CDR3 totals 15 residues. Germline V CDR1 and CDR2: MNHEY, SVGAGI. Trimming removed 1 base at V and 4 bases at J, with 11 bases between. The CDR3 protein is CASSYFSQEYNEQFF. CDR3 DNA sequence: TGTGCCAGCAGTTACTTTAGCCAAGAGTACAATGAGCAGTTCTTC.

The genes are TRBV2 and TRBJ2-2; D perhaps matches TRBD2 (6 bases). With 6 bases removed from V and 4 bases from J, the gap between germline ends came to 15 bases. Germline V gene sequence: CDR1 SNHLY, CDR2 FYNNEI. The CDR3 is made up of 15 amino acids. The CDR3 is CASRATSESTGELFF. CDR3 nucleotides: TGTGCCAGCAGGGCGACTAGTGAATCCACCGGGGAGCTGTTTTTT.

The V and J genes are TRBV6-5 and TRBJ1-1; TRBD1 might be the D (5 bases). The CDR3 sequence is 15 residues long. Germline lookup yields CDR1 MNHEY and CDR2 SVGAGI. Trimming stripped 7 bases from V and 5 bases from J, with 20 bases between. The chain's CDR3 is CASTEVRDAGTEAFF. CDR3 nucleotides: TGTGCCAGCACTGAGGTCAGGGACGCGGGGACTGAAGCTTTCTTT.

The chain recombines TRBV27 with TRBJ2-7; TRBD1 matches 8 bases. This CDR3 has 14 amino acids. J gave up 2 bases and V 10 bases, and 10 bases lay outside the gene matches. Germline V gene data show CDR1 as MNHEY and CDR2 as SMNVEV (reference sequence). The CDR3 here is CANPPGDRTYEQYF. CDR3 DNA sequence: TGTGCCAACCCCCCCGGGGACAGGACCTACGAGCAGTACTTC.

The rearrangement joins TRBV6-1 to TRBJ2-1; a weak D match, TRBD2 (5 bases). Germline assignment: CDR1 MNHNS and CDR2 SASEGT. The CDR3 sequence is 14 residues long. Trimming removed 3 bases from V and 2 bases from J, with 8 bases in between. CDR3 DNA: TGTGCCAGCAGTGATAACGGGGCCTACAATGAGCAGTTCTTC. This translates into CASSDNGAYNEQFF.

The gene calls are TRBV5-1 and TRBJ2-6; no firm D call. This CDR3 has 15 residues. V was clipped by 3 bases and J by 0 bases, with 7 bases between them. Germline V gives CDR1 SGHRS, CDR2 YFSETQ. This chain's CDR3 is CASSSASSGANVLTF. The CDR3 coding sequence is TGCGCCAGCAGCTCGGCTAGCTCTGGGGCCAACGTCCTGACTTTC.

This clone was detected a few times. This rearrangement joins TRBV15 to TRBJ2-4, with 8 bases aligning to TRBD1. The CDR3 loop spans 14 amino acids. V lost 2 bases and J lost 5; bases outside the gene matches: 2. The V gene's germline CDR1 is LNHNV and CDR2 YYDKDF (reference sequence). CDR3 coding DNA: TGTGCCACCAGCAGACCGGGACAGGAAAACATTCAGTACTTC. This translates into CATSRPGQENIQYF.

The chain links TRBV5-6 to TRBJ1-2; 7 bases line up with TRBD1. V gave up 6 bases and J gave up 2 bases; unmatched junction bases: 7. The V gene's germline CDR1 is SGHDT and CDR2 YYEEEE. CDR3 size: 14 residues. The CDR3 DNA sequence: TGTGCCAGCAACCTACGACAGGGAAACTATGGCTACACCTTC. This codes for CASNLRQGNYGYTF.

The table lists this clone with a count of one. The J gene is TRBJ2-3, the V gene TRBV7-9, with 12 bases identical to TRBD2. Losses at the gene ends were 4 bases for V and 4 bases for J; bases not matched to a gene: 12. The V gene's germline CDR1 is SEHNR and CDR2 FQNEAQ (reference sequence). The CDR3 contains 18 residues. The CDR3 loop is CASSSPWTSGTGADTQYF. CDR3 nucleotide sequence: TGTGCCAGCAGCTCCCCTTGGACTAGCGGGACGGGCGCAGATACGCAGTATTTT.

The chain combines TRBV2 with TRBJ1-4, with D tentatively TRBD1 (5 bases). Trimming took 7 bases from V and 10 from J, leaving 19 bases between them. Germline loops: CDR1 SNHLY, CDR2 FYNNEI. CDR3 size: 14 residues. CDR3: CASNIWGPEGKLFF. The CDR3 nucleotides read TGTGCCAGCAACATTTGGGGCCCTGAGGGAAAACTGTTTTTT.

The rearrangement uses TRBV5-6 and TRBJ2-7; D may be TRBD2 (6 bases). This CDR3 region has 15 residues. Germline-derived CDR1 and CDR2 are SGHDT and YYEEEE. With 4 bases removed from V and 0 bases from J, the gap between germline ends came to 14 bases. Here the CDR3 reads CASSPSSGRSYEQYF. As DNA, the CDR3 is TGTGCCAGCAGCCCGAGTAGCGGACGCTCCTACGAGCAGTACTTC. Complete variable domain (other parts from reference TRBV5-6 and TRBJ2-7): DAGVTQSPTHLIKTRGQQVTLRCSPKSGHDTVSWYQQALGQGPQFIFQYYEEEERQRGNFPDRFSGHQFPNYSSELNVNALLLGDSALYLCASSPSSGRSYEQYFGPGTRLTVT.

The count of this clone is one. This rearrangement joins TRBV4-3 to TRBJ2-3; weak D call: TRBD2 (6 bases). Germline assignment: CDR1 LGHNA and CDR2 YSLEER. Trimming cost V 1 base and J 1 base, with 9 bases left between them. The CDR3 extends over 15 amino acids. CDR3 DNA: TGCGCCAGCAGCCAAGGGGGGGAGGGCACAGATACGCAGTATTTT. Amino acid sequence: CASSQGGEGTDTQYF.

A remark on this clone: Distinct nucleotide sequences in the sample also encode this CDR3. This chain links TRBV9 with TRBJ2-3; the match to TRBD2 covers 8 bases. J lost 0 bases, V lost 5 bases, and 2 bases had no gene match. Germline lookup yields CDR1 SGDLS and CDR2 YYNGEE. The CDR3 runs 14 residues. The CDR3 coding sequence is TGTGCCAGCAGTTTAGCGGGAAGCACAGATACGCAGTATTTT. Translated, it gives CASSLAGSTDTQYF.

J is TRBJ2-5 and V is TRBV5-1, with TRBD2 identical over 12 bases. The CDR3 covers 14 residues. V lost 4 bases to trimming and J lost 4 bases; unmatched junction nucleotides: 2. Germline loops: CDR1 SGHRS, CDR2 YFSETQ. The CDR3: CASSPSGRGETQYF. As DNA, the CDR3 is TGCGCCAGCAGCCCTAGCGGGAGGGGAGAGACCCAGTACTTC.

The chain combines TRBV30 with TRBJ2-7, with 7 bases fitting TRBD2. This CDR3 comprises 16 residues. Germline CDR1 reads GTSNPN; CDR2 reads SVGIG (reference sequence). V dropped 2 bases and J dropped 6; count of bases not matched to a gene: 16. The CDR3 here is CAWSPIVGGSTSEQYF. CDR3 nucleotides: TGTGCCTGGAGTCCGATCGTGGGCGGGAGTACGAGCGAGCAGTACTTC.

This clone came up once. The chain uses TRBV18 and TRBJ2-2; D is unresolved. V was shortened by 5 bases and J by 0 bases, with 7 bases between the two germline ends. Germline V gene sequence: CDR1 KGHSH, CDR2 LQKENI. This CDR3 has 14 residues. The CDR3 sequence: CASSERTNTGELFF. CDR3 coding DNA: TGTGCCAGCTCAGAGAGGACGAACACCGGGGAGCTGTTTTTT.

The chain combines TRBV28 with TRBJ1-2, with D uncertain. Germline values: CDR1 MDHEN, CDR2 SYDVKM. With 6 bases removed from V and 5 bases from J, the gap between germline ends came to 10 bases. The CDR3 contains 12 residues. The CDR3 nucleotides read TGTGCCAGCAGCCCTGCGGCATATGGCTACACCTTC. Translating it yields CASSPAAYGYTF.

A single count supports this clone. J is TRBJ1-4 and V is TRBV27; TRBD1 matches at 9 bases. The CDR3 consists of 18 residues. CDR1 is MNHEY and CDR2 is SMNVEV in the germline V gene (reference sequence). The trim removed 4 bases at V and 0 bases at J, leaving 9 bases unmatched. In nucleotides, the CDR3 is TGTGCCAGCAGTTCCAGAGGACAGGGGTGGGCAACTAATGAAAAACTGTTTTTT. As protein: CASSSRGQGWATNEKLFF.

The chain has TRBV7-2 and TRBJ2-1, with 7 bases aligning to TRBD2. The CDR3 consists of 15 residues. The germline V gene has CDR1 SGHTA and CDR2 FQGNSA. With V trimmed by 2 bases and J by 6 bases, 7 bases remained unmatched. As DNA, the CDR3 is TGTGCCAGCAGCTTAAGCGGGACGATACCCAATGAGCAGTTCTTC. Residues: CASSLSGTIPNEQFF.

The chain links TRBV28 to TRBJ1-2; unclear D gene. CDR1 MDHEN and CDR2 SYDVKM come from the germline V gene. Trimming took 7 bases from V and 4 from J, leaving 13 bases between them. The CDR3 has 13 residues. CDR3 bases: TGTGCCAGCACCTCGAGGGCTGGCTATGGCTACACCTTC. This gives the protein CASTSRAGYGYTF.